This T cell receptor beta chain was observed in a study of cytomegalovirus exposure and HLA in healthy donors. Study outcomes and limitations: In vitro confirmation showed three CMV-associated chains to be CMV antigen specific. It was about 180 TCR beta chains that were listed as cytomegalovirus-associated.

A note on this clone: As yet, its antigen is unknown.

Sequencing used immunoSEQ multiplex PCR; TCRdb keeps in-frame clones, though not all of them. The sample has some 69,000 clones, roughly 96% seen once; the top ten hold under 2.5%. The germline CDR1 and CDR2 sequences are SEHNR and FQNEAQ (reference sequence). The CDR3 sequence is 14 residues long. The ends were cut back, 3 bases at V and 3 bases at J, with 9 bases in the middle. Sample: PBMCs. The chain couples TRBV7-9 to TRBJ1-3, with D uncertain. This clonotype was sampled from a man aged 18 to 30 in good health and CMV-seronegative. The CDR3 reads CASSFGGDGNTIYF. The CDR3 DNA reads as TGTGCCAGCAGCTTCGGAGGAGATGGAAACACCATATATTTT.